Listed below are T cell receptor beta chains from one sample, sequenced in a study of shared clonotypes between healthy human individuals. The repertoire was sequenced with immunoSEQ multiplex PCR; TCRdb's copy has only in-frame clones and lacks some. Of 600,000 to 700,000 clones in the sample, roughly 72% were seen once. What was sequenced was memory CD4+ T cells sorted from blood. These TCRs come from a woman in her 30s in good health. CDR3s leave out the opening cysteine and the closing phenylalanine or tryptophan.

v_call	cdr3_length	j_call	cdr3_aa
TRBV6-5	11	TRBJ2-3	ASRRAGTDTQY
TRBV2	12	TRBJ1-3	ASSEASSGNTIY
TRBV28	11	TRBJ2-2	ASHGQATGELF
TRBV27	12	-	ASSAGNHSYEQY
TRBV6-1	10	TRBJ2-2	GGSGSTGELF
TRBV6-1	12	TRBJ1-4	ASHREAVNEKLF
TRBV18	12	TRBJ1-5	ASSPARSNQPQH
TRBV7-9	9	TRBJ2-1	ASSQQDLRF
TRBV6-6	14	TRBJ1-1	ASRQNRELMNTEAF
TRBV11-3	9	TRBJ1-4	ASSLLVGRT
TRBV27	12	TRBJ1-2	ASKKGANPFGYT
TRBV28	12	TRBJ2-7	ASALAGLSYEQY
TRBV7-2	14	TRBJ1-5	ASSLAGQGVRQPQH
TRBV28	13	TRBJ1-2	ASTLIQGAGYGYT
TRBV5-4	11	TRBJ2-1	ASSLGQDNEQF
TRBV7-9	13	TRBJ1-2	ASSLDPGRVGGYT
TRBV28	10	TRBJ1-5	ASIRPPQPQH
TRBV29-1	11	TRBJ1-4	SVRQGGNEKLF
TRBV19	11	TRBJ2-1	ASSALVIAEQF
TRBV18	14	TRBJ2-1	ASSPMTSGSYNEQF
TRBV6-6	12	TRBJ1-5	ASSYSGGGQPQH
TRBV5-4	13	TRBJ2-1	ASSFHTSGINEQF
TRBV19	12	TRBJ2-7	ASSTGGIAYEQY
TRBV27	13	TRBJ2-7	ASSSLRDRVGEQY
TRBV19	14	TRBJ2-7	ASSTLGGGSGYEQY
TRBV5-6	13	TRBJ1-1	ASSRRDRPNTEAF
TRBV5-4	12	TRBJ1-2	ASSWHRANYGYT
TRBV5-1	16	TRBJ2-6	ASSPSPGDSSGANVLT
TRBV6-5	12	TRBJ1-5	ASSLGQRNQPQH